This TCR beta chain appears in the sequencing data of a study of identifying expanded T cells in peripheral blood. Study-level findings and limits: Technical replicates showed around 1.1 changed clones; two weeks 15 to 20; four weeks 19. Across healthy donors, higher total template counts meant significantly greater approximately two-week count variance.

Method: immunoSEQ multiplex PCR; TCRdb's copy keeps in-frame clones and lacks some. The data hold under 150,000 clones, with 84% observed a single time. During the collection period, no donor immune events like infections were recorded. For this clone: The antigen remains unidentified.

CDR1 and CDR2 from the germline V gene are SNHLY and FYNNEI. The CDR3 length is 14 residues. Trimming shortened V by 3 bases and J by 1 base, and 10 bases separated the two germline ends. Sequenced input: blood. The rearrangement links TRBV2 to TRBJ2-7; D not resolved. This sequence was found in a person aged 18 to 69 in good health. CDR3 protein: CASSEAAQSYEQYF. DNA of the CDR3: TGTGCCAGCAGTGAGGCGGCCCAATCCTACGAGCAGTACTTC.